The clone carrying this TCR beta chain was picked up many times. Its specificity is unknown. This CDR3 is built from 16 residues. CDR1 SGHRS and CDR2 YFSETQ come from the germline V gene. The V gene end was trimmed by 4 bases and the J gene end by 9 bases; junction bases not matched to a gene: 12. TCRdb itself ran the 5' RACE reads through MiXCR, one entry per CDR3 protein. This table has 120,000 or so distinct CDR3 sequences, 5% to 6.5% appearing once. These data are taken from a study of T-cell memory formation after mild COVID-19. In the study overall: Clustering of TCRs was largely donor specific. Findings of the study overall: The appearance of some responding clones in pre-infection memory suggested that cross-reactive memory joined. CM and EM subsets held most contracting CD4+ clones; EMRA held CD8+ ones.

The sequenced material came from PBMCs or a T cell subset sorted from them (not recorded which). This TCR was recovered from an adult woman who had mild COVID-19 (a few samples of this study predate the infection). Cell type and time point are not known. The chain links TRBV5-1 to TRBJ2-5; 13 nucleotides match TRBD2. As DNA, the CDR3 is TGCGCCAGCAGCAGGACTAGCGGGGGCCAGGGGACGGCCCAGTACTTC. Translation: CASSRTSGGQGTAQYF.